This record covers a single T cell receptor beta chain. Authors' analysis steps: Estimation of nucleated cell counts relied on the amplification of reference gene primers. This table comes from immunoSEQ multiplex PCR, and its TCRdb copy is limited to in-frame clones, with some not included. V, J and clone size are taken as reported in that table, and D and trimming were inferred from the DNA itself. The sample includes about 62,000 clones, 75% to 90% of them seen just once. These data come from a study of blood T cell repertoires in COVID-19. Study overall: Whether acute or convalescent, the COVID-19 samples came from the United States, Italy and Spain. PBMCs, B-cell-depleted T cells, or T cells provided the cDNA or gDNA that made up the material.

There are 17 residues in the CDR3. V lost 2 bases and J lost 9; bases outside the gene matches: 14. Germline V gene sequence: CDR1 MDHEN, CDR2 SYDVKM. The chain links TRBV28 to TRBJ2-1, with 9 bases fitting TRBD2. This TCR was sampled from a woman older than 75 with acute or convalescent COVID-19. The sequenced sample was peripheral blood. This chain's CDR3 is CASSLRAGGRASIEQFF. Written as DNA, the CDR3 is TGTGCCAGCAGTTTAAGAGCAGGCGGGAGGGCCTCGATTGAGCAGTTCTTC.